This entry lists 7 T cell receptor beta chains sequenced from one sample in a study of neurological immune-mediated disorders. TCRdb analysed the 5' RACE reads with MiXCR anew, one entry per CDR3 protein. The sample yields fewer than 110,000 distinct CDR3 sequences, 11% seen once. Time point in this sample: longitudinal time-point 3. Material for sequencing was PBMCs. The receptors were gathered from a female donor with HTLV-1-associated myelopathy (HAM/TSP).

Many counts were recorded for this clonotype. Here the CDR3 reads CASRWTEGYEQYF. CDR3 DNA sequence: TGTGCCAGCAGGTGGACGGAGGGCTACGAGCAGTACTTC. The V and J genes are TRBV2 and TRBJ2-7, with a possible D match to TRBD2 (6 bases). The CDR3 covers 13 residues. V lost 6 bases and J lost 3, with 12 bases in between. CDR1 and CDR2 (germline): SNHLY, FYNNEI. The whole variable domain, remainder taken from reference TRBV2 and TRBJ2-7, is EPEVTQTPSHQVTQMGQEVILRCVPISNHLYFYWYRQILGQKVEFLVSFYNNEISEKSEIFDDQFSVERPDGSNFTLKIRSTKLEDSAMYFCASRWTEGYEQYFGPGTRLTVT.

This clonotype showed up many times. The chain couples TRBV7-2 to TRBJ2-1, with TRBD2 identical over 10 bases. CDR1 SGHTA and CDR2 FQGNSA come from the germline V gene. The V segment lost 5 bases and the J segment 9 bases; nucleotides outside the gene matches: 10. The CDR3 length is 15 residues. The DNA for the CDR3 is TGTGCCAGCAGCCGGCTAGCGGGGGAAAGTACTGAGCAGTTCTTC. This gives the protein CASSRLAGESTEQFF. Drawing the rest from reference TRBV7-2 and TRBJ2-1, the complete variable domain is GAGVSQSPSNKVTEKGKDVELRCDPISGHTALYWYRQSLGQGLEFLIYFQGNSAPDKSGLPSDRFSAERTGGSVSTLTIQRTQQEDSAVYLCASSRLAGESTEQFFGPGTRLTVL.

This clonotype was recorded at least ten times. The chain employs TRBV21-1 and TRBJ2-3; the table's D call, TRBD2, has no DNA check behind it. TRBV21-1 is described as a pseudogene. CDR3 size: 18 residues. The DNA of the CDR3 is TGTGCCAGCAGCACCCAAGCGGGGGGGTATTCTGGCACAGATACGCAGTATTTT. The encoded protein is CASSTQAGGYSGTDTQYF.

Many counts were recorded for this clonotype. The chain carries TRBV5-6 and TRBJ2-1; D possibly corresponds to TRBD1 (6 bases). This CDR3 comprises 13 residues. CDR1 SGHDT and CDR2 YYEEEE come from the germline V gene. Trimming left V 0 bases short and J 7 bases short, with 8 bases between. CDR3 DNA sequence: TGTGCCAGCAGCTTGGTGGGGGCGAATGAGCAGTTCTTC. This gives the protein CASSLVGANEQFF.

This clonotype has at least ten counts. CDR3 sequence: CSARDARDYGYTF. CDR3 DNA sequence: TGCAGTGCTAGAGATGCGAGGGACTATGGCTACACCTTC. This chain joins TRBV20-1 and TRBJ1-2, with no clear D. Germline values: CDR1 DFQATT, CDR2 SNEGSKA (reference sequence). Trimming cost V 0 bases and J 3 bases, with 8 bases left between them. The CDR3 runs 13 residues.

Here the CDR3 reads CASSQRQAITYEQYF. In DNA, the CDR3 is TGTGCCAGCAGCCAGCGACAGGCCATAACCTACGAGCAGTACTTC. The gene calls are TRBV21-1 and TRBJ2-7; the D segment call TRBD1 is taken from the table without a DNA check. TRBV21-1 is a documented pseudogene. CDR3 length: 15 residues.

The CDR3 DNA is TGCGCCAGCAGCTGGGACAACACAGATACGCAGTATTTT. Translation gives CASSWDNTDTQYF. This chain links TRBV5-1 with TRBJ2-3; weak D call: TRBD1 (6 bases). Germline V gene lookup returns CDR1 SGHRS and CDR2 YFSETQ. The CDR3 has 13 residues. The V end was cut by 3 bases, the J end by 2 bases, with 7 bases between.